The 25 T cell receptor beta chains below all came from one sample that was sequenced in a study of T cells in Graves' hyperthyroidism and ophthalmopathy. Using RNA transcripts as the source, TCR beta CDR3 regions were amplified. An initial round of RT-PCR targeting the TCR CDR3 relied on the HTBI primer set. Each CDR3 protein gets one entry after TCRdb re-called the multiplex PCR reads with MiXCR. The table lists 500,000 to 550,000 distinct CDR3 sequences, nearly 20% of them singletons, with 47% in the top ten. Material: blood. The receptor set was obtained from a man aged 35 to 55 with Graves' ophthalmopathy.

This rearrangement joins TRBV27 to TRBJ2-7; D perhaps matches TRBD1 (7 bases). Germline V lookup: CDR1 MNHEY, CDR2 SMNVEV (reference sequence). The CDR3 totals 20 residues. V was cut by 5 bases and J by 3 bases, with 32 bases left in between. CDR3 region: CASSRRGGTVGILRIYEQYF. The DNA for the CDR3 is TGTGCCAGCAGTCGGCGAGGCGGGACAGTCGGAATACTCAGAATCTACGAGCAGTACTTC.

The V and J genes are TRBV10-1 and TRBJ1-2; D is unclear. There are 12 residues in the CDR3. CDR1 and CDR2 from the germline V gene are WNHNN and SYGVQD (reference sequence). V shed 7 bases and J shed 7 bases, with 13 bases lying between them. The CDR3 reads CASTRRPPGYTF. CDR3 DNA: TGCGCCAGCACCAGACGGCCCCCTGGCTACACCTTC.

In this sample, this clonotype turned up many times. The gene calls are TRBV28 and TRBJ2-3, with 13 bases identical to TRBD2. Germline-derived CDR1 and CDR2 are MDHEN and SYDVKM. V was pared by 6 bases and J by 4 bases, with 1 base of the junction left unmatched. The CDR3 totals 14 residues. This CDR3 reads CASRTSGRADTQYF. CDR3 nucleotides: TGTGCCAGCAGAACTAGCGGGAGGGCAGATACGCAGTATTTT.

This clonotype has just a few counts. The chain is built from TRBV27 and TRBJ1-5, with 8 nucleotides matching TRBD1. The CDR3 has 15 amino acids. CDR1 is MNHEY and CDR2 is SMNVEV in the germline V gene (reference sequence). The ends lost 3 bases at V and 0 bases at J; junction bases unmatched: 1. CDR3 bases: TGTGCCAGCAGTTTTGGGACAGGTAGCAATCAGCCCCAGCATTTT. It yields the protein CASSFGTGSNQPQHF.

The rearrangement uses TRBV6-1 and TRBJ1-5; D is perhaps TRBD1 (5 bases). This CDR3 is built from 14 residues. Trimming pared 6 bases from V and 2 bases from J, leaving 11 bases between. The germline V gene has CDR1 MNHNS and CDR2 SASEGT. Here the CDR3 DNA reads TGTGCCAGCAGGGACCGGGGCGGCAATCAGCCCCAGCATTTT. Residues: CASRDRGGNQPQHF.

This clonotype was picked up many times. V is TRBV6-2 or TRBV6-3 and J is TRBJ2-7, with 7 bases aligning to TRBD1. This CDR3 contains 16 residues. Germline values: CDR1 MNHEY, CDR2 SVGEGT. Trimming at V came to 7 bases and at J to 0 bases, leaving 12 bases not matched to a gene. This chain's CDR3 is CASKTNPDRYSYEQYF. CDR3 DNA sequence: TGTGCCAGCAAAACCAATCCGGACAGGTACTCCTACGAGCAGTACTTC.

In its sample, this clonotype was seen a few times. The chain couples TRBV12-3 or TRBV12-4 to TRBJ1-6, with 9 bases matching TRBD1. The V and J ends lost 5 bases and 7 bases, in that order; junction bases with no gene match: 9. CDR3 size: 16 residues. The CDR3 sequence: CASSPTGTGINSPLHF. The CDR3 DNA is TGTGCCAGCAGTCCAACCGGGACAGGGATCAATTCACCCCTCCACTTT.

V is TRBV30 and J is TRBJ2-1, with TRBD2 matching over 9 bases. CDR1 GTSNPN and CDR2 SVGIG come from the germline V gene (reference sequence). Germline trimming cut 6 bases from V and 0 bases from J; bases unmatched to any gene: 6. This CDR3 spans 15 amino acids. CDR3 amino acids: CACGGRASSYNEQFF. CDR3 DNA: TGTGCCTGTGGCGGGAGGGCCAGCTCCTACAATGAGCAGTTCTTC.

This clonotype was picked up many times. The V and J genes are TRBV18 and TRBJ1-4, with D uncertain. The CDR3 is made up of 14 amino acids. V dropped 3 bases and J dropped 6 bases, with 11 bases sitting between them. Germline assignment: CDR1 KGHSH and CDR2 LQKENI. DNA for the CDR3: TGTGCCAGCTCACCGGGCTCCTTAGATGAAAAACTGTTTTTT. It encodes CASSPGSLDEKLFF.

This clonotype occurred a few times. V usage is TRBV30 and J usage is TRBJ2-3, with D hard to call. This CDR3 is built from 12 residues. CDR1 and CDR2 from the germline V gene are GTSNPN and SVGIG (reference sequence). The V end was cut by 4 bases, the J end by 4 bases, with 9 bases between. The CDR3 bases are TGTGCCTGGAAGGGTTTGGCAGATACGCAGTATTTT. It codes for CAWKGLADTQYF.

On this clonotype itself: This CDR3 fails to terminate in the conserved phenylalanine or tryptophan, so it likely reflects a read error. The chain recombines TRBV6-2 or TRBV6-3 with TRBJ1-5; no clear D. The CDR3 has 19 residues. Germline-derived CDR1 and CDR2 are MNHEY and SVGEGT. Between the trimmed V and J ends, which lost 4 bases and 0 bases, there was a span of 22 bases. The CDR3 DNA follows: TGTGCCAGCAGTTTATCCGTCTGGTGCCGACCTTATAGCAATCAGCCCCAGCATTCT. Protein: CASSLSVWCRPYSNQPQHS.

This clonotype was observed a handful of times. The CDR3 nucleotides read TGTGCCAGCAGTTTAGGTCCACCCGGAACTAATGAAAAACTGTTTTTT. Translated, it gives CASSLGPPGTNEKLFF. This rearrangement joins TRBV12-3 or TRBV12-4 to TRBJ1-4; D gene unclear. Trimming left V 1 base short and J 1 base short, with 10 bases between. The CDR3 spans 16 residues.

This clonotype was recorded many times. This chain uses TRBV20-1 with TRBJ2-1, with 12 bases fitting TRBD2. The trim removed 6 bases at V and 8 bases at J, leaving 11 bases unmatched. Germline V lookup: CDR1 DFQATT, CDR2 SNEGSKA (reference sequence). This CDR3 region has 15 residues. CDR3: CSAPSLAGGRDEQFF. CDR3 coding DNA: TGCAGTGCCCCATCCCTAGCGGGAGGGCGAGATGAGCAGTTCTTC.

The chain has TRBV7-8 and TRBJ2-1; tentatively, D is TRBD2 (6 bases). There are 15 residues in the CDR3. CDR1 and CDR2 (germline): SGHVS, FQNEAQ. V lost 0 bases and J 8 bases, leaving 14 bases between the germline ends. CDR3: CASSLAGREIYEQFF. CDR3 sequence (DNA): TGTGCCAGCAGCTTAGCGGGTCGGGAGATCTATGAGCAGTTCTTC. The full variable domain, in which reference TRBV7-8 and TRBJ2-1 provide the parts outside the CDR3, is GAGVSQSPRYKVAKRGQDVALRCDPISGHVSLFWYQQALGQGPEFLTYFQNEAQLDKSGLPSDRFFAERPEGSVSTLKIQRTQQEDSAVYLCASSLAGREIYEQFFGPGTRLTVL.

In this sample, this clonotype turned up many times. The chain has TRBV7-6 and TRBJ2-1; 10 bases are a match to TRBD2. The J segment lost 6 bases and the V segment lost 2 bases, leaving 4 bases of the junction unmatched. The CDR3 covers 15 residues. The V gene's germline CDR1 is SGHVS and CDR2 FNYEAQ. CDR3 region: CASSLSGRASNEQFF. The CDR3 DNA follows: TGTGCCAGCAGCTTAAGCGGGAGGGCCTCCAATGAGCAGTTCTTC.

The rearrangement joins TRBV7-9 to TRBJ2-1, with 7 bases fitting TRBD1. This CDR3 is built from 16 residues. Germline lookup yields CDR1 SEHNR and CDR2 FQNEAQ (reference sequence). The V and J ends lost 5 bases and 0 bases, in that order; junction bases with no gene match: 7. As DNA, the CDR3 is TGTGCCAGCAGCCCTACAGGGGAAGTCTCCTACAATGAGCAGTTCTTC. It translates to CASSPTGEVSYNEQFF.

V gene TRBV27 combines with J gene TRBJ1-4, with TRBD1 as a possible D gene (6 bases). This CDR3 comprises 15 residues. The V and J ends lost 4 bases and 6 bases respectively, with 15 bases between them. The germline V gene encodes CDR1 MNHEY and CDR2 SMNVEV (reference sequence). As DNA, the CDR3 is TGTGCCAGCAGTTGGGGGGGGGCAGGGGATGAAAAACTGTTTTTT. Protein: CASSWGGAGDEKLFF.

The V and J genes are TRBV3-1 and TRBJ2-1; D could derive from TRBD1 or TRBD2 (5 bases each). The germline CDR1 and CDR2 sequences are LGHDT and YNNKEL (reference sequence). Trimming stripped 1 base from V and 12 bases from J, with 16 bases between. The CDR3 spans 14 residues. CDR3 nucleotides: TGTGCCAGCAGCCAAGCAAGGGGACCCTCGGGGCAGTTCTTC. Residues: CASSQARGPSGQFF.

The chain combines TRBV7-6 with TRBJ1-1; 7 nucleotides line up with TRBD1. The germline CDR1 and CDR2 sequences are SGHVS and FNYEAQ. This CDR3 contains 13 residues. V lost 6 bases and J lost 9; bases outside the gene matches: 10. The CDR3 spells CASRRGGAEQAFF. CDR3 DNA: TGTGCCAGCAGGAGAGGGGGCGCGGAGCAAGCTTTCTTT.

This chain's CDR3 is CAITPGGPNTEAFF. DNA of the CDR3: TGTGCCATCACCCCGGGAGGGCCTAACACTGAAGCTTTCTTT. The chain uses TRBV10-3 and TRBJ1-1; no clear D. Germline CDR1 ENHRY, CDR2 SYGVKD. The CDR3 loop spans 14 amino acids. Trimming shortened V by 7 bases and J by 2 bases, and 14 bases separated the two germline ends.

This clonotype occurred many times. The chain combines TRBV7-2 with TRBJ2-3; 8 bases align to TRBD2. Germline lookup yields CDR1 SGHTA and CDR2 FQGNSA. V shed 1 base, J shed 2 bases, and the junction held 8 bases outside the gene matches. This CDR3 has 17 residues. The CDR3 loop is CASSLVVVGRATDTQYF. In nucleotides, the CDR3 is TGTGCCAGCAGCTTAGTCGTCGTCGGGAGGGCCACAGATACGCAGTATTTT.

In its sample, this clonotype was seen a few times. The genes are TRBV5-1 and TRBJ2-5, with TRBD1 identical over 8 bases. Germline-derived CDR1 and CDR2 are SGHRS and YFSETQ. The CDR3 extends over 14 amino acids. J lost 1 base, V lost 4 bases, and 3 bases had no gene match. CDR3 coding DNA: TGCGCCAGCAGCGTCGGACAGGGCCAAGAGACCCAGTACTTC. It translates to CASSVGQGQETQYF.

This clonotype has a handful of counts. This chain connects TRBV27 to TRBJ1-2; 9 bases line up with TRBD1. The CDR3 totals 14 residues. V shed 2 bases and J 6 bases; nucleotides not matched to a gene: 4. Germline V gene sequence: CDR1 MNHEY, CDR2 SMNVEV (reference sequence). CDR3 amino acids: CASSLEQGADGYTF. Here the CDR3 DNA reads TGTGCCAGCAGTTTAGAACAGGGGGCGGATGGCTACACCTTC.

In its sample, this clonotype was seen a few times. The V call is TRBV6-1, the J call TRBJ2-1; D may match TRBD1 or TRBD2 (6 bases each). The CDR3 is 14 residues long. Germline CDR1 and CDR2: MNHNS and SASEGT. V lost 8 bases and J lost 0, with 11 bases in between. This CDR3 is CASVRGDSYNEQFF. The CDR3 DNA sequence: TGTGCCAGCGTGAGGGGGGACTCCTACAATGAGCAGTTCTTC.

This sequence joins TRBV20-1 and TRBJ2-2; 10 bases are a match to TRBD2. V was pared by 4 bases and J by 5 bases, with 10 bases of the junction left unmatched. The CDR3 extends over 16 amino acids. From germline, CDR1 is DFQATT and CDR2 SNEGSKA (reference sequence). CDR3 loop: CSATYSGRIRTGELFF. CDR3 coding DNA: TGCAGTGCTACCTATAGCGGGAGGATAAGAACCGGGGAGCTGTTTTTT.